This TCR beta chain was found in a study of cytomegalovirus exposure and HLA in healthy donors. Across the whole study: One earlier analysis, a look at 180 million or so T cells, found some 100 million unique TCR beta sequences.

Study outcomes and limitations: HLA restriction was apparent for most CMV-associated TCR beta chains in a later analysis. Later examination showed HLA-associated TCR beta chains had greater clonal expansion than equally common others.

Amplification used 60 Vbeta primers and 13 Jbeta primers. The repertoire was sequenced with immunoSEQ multiplex PCR; TCRdb's copy has only in-frame clones and lacks some. The sample holds around 140,000 clones, 80% seen once. On this clone: As yet, its antigen is unknown. Within the sample, other DNA sequences also encode this same CDR3.

V was trimmed by 3 bases and J by 2 bases, leaving 8 bases between them. The CDR3 covers 13 residues. Germline V CDR1 and CDR2: GTSNPN, SVGIG (reference sequence). The origin of this receptor is a man between 35 and 55 years old in good health and CMV-seronegative. Sequenced sample: PBMCs. The chain combines TRBV30 with TRBJ1-5; a weak D match, TRBD1 (6 bases). The CDR3 is CAWSRGRNQPQHF. CDR3 coding DNA: TGTGCCTGGAGCAGGGGCCGCAATCAGCCCCAGCATTTT.